The rows below give T cell receptor beta chains drawn from one sample of a study of cytomegalovirus exposure and HLA in healthy donors. Only in-frame clones appear in the TCRdb table, and some are missing; sequencing was by immunoSEQ multiplex PCR. The sample lists 100,000 to 150,000 clones; 75% were seen once. The sequencing input was PBMCs. All receptors come from a woman between 35 and 50 years old in good health and CMV-seropositive. CDR3s include the opening cysteine and the closing phenylalanine or tryptophan. A D gene is named only where the DNA matches it firmly. Size tells how often a clone was seen (once, few, many) or the class of an expanded clone, and some rows leave it out.

TRBD1	.	TRBV4-3	TRBJ1-1	CASSQDRGQTAFF	TGCGCCAGCAGCCAAGATAGGGGACAGACGGCTTTCTTT
.	.	TRBV7-2	TRBJ2-7	CASSFSSGAVSYEQYF	TGTGCCAGCAGCTTCTCATCCGGTGCTGTCTCCTACGAGCAGTACTTC
TRBD1	.	TRBV7-2	TRBJ2-3	CASSSGLDRALGWQYF	TGTGCCAGCAGCTCTGGTTTAGACAGGGCTCTCGGATGGCAGTATTTT
.	.	TRBV10-3	TRBJ2-3	CAIRPGHQTDTQYF	TGTGCCATCAGGCCGGGACACCAAACAGATACGCAGTATTTT
.	.	TRBV5-4	TRBJ1-1	CASSPSTPNTEAFF	TGTGCCAGCAGCCCTTCGACACCGAACACTGAAGCTTTCTTT
.	.	TRBV2	TRBJ2-3	CASMWGADTQYF	TGTGCCAGCATGTGGGGCGCAGATACGCAGTATTTT
TRBD2	.	TRBV7-9	TRBJ2-1	CASSLGAGLHYNEQFF	TGTGCCAGCAGCTTAGGTGCGGGACTACACTACAATGAGCAGTTCTTC
TRBD1	many	TRBV14	TRBJ2-7	CASSHQTGKKVSYEQYF	TGTGCCAGCAGCCACCAGACAGGGAAGAAGGTTTCCTACGAGCAGTACTTC
TRBD1	.	TRBV5-1	TRBJ1-4	CASSWTGWGDEKLFF	TGCGCCAGCAGCTGGACAGGGTGGGGGGATGAAAAACTGTTTTTT
TRBD1	.	TRBV7-2	TRBJ2-1	CASSLAGGIEQFF	TGTGCCAGCAGCTTAGCAGGGGGCATTGAGCAGTTCTTC
.	medium-sized	TRBV6-5	TRBJ1-2	CASSYKGPLYGYTF	TGTGCCAGCAGTTACAAGGGGCCGCTCTATGGCTACACCTTC
TRBD1	.	TRBV27	TRBJ2-7	CASSLFSPAGGTYEQYF	TGTGCCAGCAGTTTGTTTAGTCCCGCAGGGGGAACCTACGAGCAGTACTTC
.	.	TRBV7-2	TRBJ2-7	CASSLAGDSYEQYF	TGTGCCAGCAGCTTAGCGGGCGACTCCTACGAGCAGTACTTC
TRBD1	.	TRBV4-2	TRBJ1-6	CASSHGQGQDSPLHF	TGTGCCAGCAGCCACGGACAGGGGCAGGATTCACCCCTCCACTTT
.	.	TRBV4-1	TRBJ1-5	CASSQVGGMGQPQHF	TGCGCCAGCAGCCAAGTAGGAGGTATGGGTCAGCCCCAGCATTTT
.	.	TRBV29-1	TRBJ1-2	CSVGTVSSNYGYTF	TGCAGCGTTGGGACAGTTTCCTCTAACTATGGCTACACCTTC
TRBD1	.	TRBV6-5	TRBJ1-2	CASSRTGNYGYTF	TGTGCCAGCAGTAGGACAGGGAACTATGGCTACACCTTC
.	few	TRBV7-3	TRBJ2-2	CASSLGGYGELFF	TGTGCCAGCAGCTTAGGGGGGTACGGGGAGCTGTTTTTT
TRBD1	once	TRBV5-6	TRBJ2-1	CASSPDRTGYYNEQFF	TGTGCCAGCAGCCCTGACCGGACAGGGTACTACAATGAGCAGTTCTTC
.	.	TRBV29-1	TRBJ1-1	CSVVDEPGTEAFF	TGCAGCGTCGTGGATGAACCGGGCACTGAAGCTTTCTTT
.	.	TRBV27	TRBJ2-1	CASSLISFAGAYNEQFF	TGTGCCAGCAGTTTAATCTCTTTCGCAGGCGCCTACAATGAGCAGTTCTTC
.	.	TRBV6-5	TRBJ1-2	CASSYGRGGYGYTF	TGTGCCAGCAGTTACGGGAGGGGGGGCTATGGCTACACCTTC
TRBD1	.	TRBV29-1	TRBJ1-1	CSFRGGRGLNTEAFF	TGCAGCTTCAGAGGGGGCAGGGGCCTGAACACTGAAGCTTTCTTT
.	.	TRBV4-3	TRBJ2-7	CASSQDVTIYEQYF	TGCGCCAGCAGCCAAGATGTAACTATCTACGAGCAGTACTTC
.	.	TRBV7-2	TRBJ2-5	CASSLGGQGPETQYF	TGTGCCAGCAGCTTAGGGGGCCAGGGTCCGGAGACCCAGTACTTC
.	.	TRBV11-2	TRBJ2-3	CASSLASLADTQYF	TGTGCCAGCAGCTTAGCTAGCTTGGCAGATACGCAGTATTTT
TRBD1	.	TRBV5-6	TRBJ2-5	CASSDRVGETQYF	TGTGCCAGCAGTGACAGGGTAGGGGAGACCCAGTACTTC
.	.	TRBV6-4	TRBJ2-1	CASSDTRQVLYNEQFF	TGTGCCAGCAGTGACACGAGACAGGTTCTGTACAATGAGCAGTTCTTC
.	.	TRBV6-1	TRBJ1-4	CASEYSTTNEKLFF	TGTGCCAGCGAGTACAGTACAACTAATGAAAAACTGTTTTTT
TRBD2	.	TRBV6-5	TRBJ2-2	CASSPGGPGELFF	TGTGCCAGCAGTCCGGGAGGACCCGGGGAGCTGTTTTTT
TRBD1	.	TRBV7-2	TRBJ2-7	CASSSGQGIGDEQYF	TGTGCCAGCAGCTCCGGACAGGGGATTGGAGACGAGCAGTACTTC
TRBD1	.	TRBV15	TRBJ1-5	CATSRDERQGGNQPQHF	TGTGCCACCAGCAGAGATGAGCGGCAGGGGGGCAATCAGCCCCAGCATTTT
.	.	TRBV7-2	TRBJ1-6	CASRPRENNNSPLHF	TGTGCCAGCAGGCCTCGGGAGAATAATAATTCACCCCTCCACTTT
TRBD2	.	TRBV7-9	TRBJ2-1	CASSPSGSGSTAVNEQFF	TGTGCCAGCAGCCCGTCAGGTAGCGGGAGCACCGCGGTCAATGAGCAGTTCTTC
.	.	TRBV7-9	TRBJ2-5	CASSLTGPPETQYF	TGTGCCAGCAGCTTAACAGGCCCCCCCGAGACCCAGTACTTC
.	.	TRBV28	TRBJ1-2	CASSPGHSNYGYTF	TGTGCCAGCAGCCCGGGACATTCAAACTATGGCTACACCTTC
TRBD2	.	TRBV29-1	TRBJ2-1	CSGKLAGGPSSEQFF	TGCAGCGGAAAACTAGCGGGAGGGCCTTCATCTGAGCAGTTCTTC
.	.	TRBV19	TRBJ2-2	CASSIVRAGTGELFF	TGTGCCAGTAGTATAGTCAGGGCTGGCACCGGGGAGCTGTTTTTT
.	.	TRBV4-3	TRBJ1-1	CASSQGGGRDTEAFF	TGCGCCAGCAGCCAAGGGGGGGGGCGTGACACTGAAGCTTTCTTT
TRBD1	.	TRBV7-9	TRBJ2-7	CASSKFRDRPYEQYF	TGTGCCAGCAGCAAATTTCGGGACAGGCCCTACGAGCAGTACTTC
.	few	TRBV30	TRBJ1-2	CAWSPSIYGYTF	TGTGCCTGGAGTCCTAGTATCTATGGCTACACCTTC